These 27 T cell receptor beta chains share one sample of origin, sequenced in a study of T cells in Graves' hyperthyroidism and ophthalmopathy. RNA transcripts gave rise to amplified TCR beta CDR3 regions. A set of HTBI primers served as the primers for a first-round RT-PCR of the TCR CDR3. Each CDR3 protein gets one entry after TCRdb re-called the multiplex PCR reads with MiXCR. Seen here are fewer than 750,000 distinct CDR3 sequences, around 42% observed once, and the top ten hold more than 7%. Source material: peripheral blood or thyroid tissue (not recorded which). The source of these receptors is a young woman with Graves' hyperthyroidism.

In this sample, this clonotype turned up many times. The CDR3 DNA is TGCAGTGCTAGAGGTGGAACAGGGGTTGTTGAAAAACTGTTTTTT. The encoded protein is CSARGGTGVVEKLFF. The chain uses TRBV20-1 and TRBJ1-4; 7 bases are a match to TRBD1. The CDR3 spans 15 residues. The ends lost 1 base at V and 7 bases at J; junction bases unmatched: 9. Germline V lookup: CDR1 DFQATT, CDR2 SNEGSKA (reference sequence).

DNA for the CDR3: TGTGCCAGCAGTATCACAGGGGGCGAGCAGTACTTC. This translates into CASSITGGEQYF. This chain joins TRBV25-1 and TRBJ2-7, with 8 nucleotides matching TRBD1. The CDR3 loop spans 12 amino acids. The junction had 3 bases not matched to a gene; V was cut back by 5 bases and J by 6 bases. CDR1 is MGHDK and CDR2 is SYGVNS in the germline V gene.

V is TRBV20-1 and J is TRBJ2-7, with D tentatively TRBD1 (5 bases). CDR3 length equals 15 residues. V was clipped by 3 bases and J by 1 base, with 16 bases between them. Germline assignment: CDR1 DFQATT and CDR2 SNEGSKA (reference sequence). The CDR3 loop is CSARSASGRSYEQYF. The CDR3 DNA reads TGCAGTGCTAGGTCGGCGTCAGGGCGGTCCTACGAGCAGTACTTC.

This clonotype has a count of ten or more. The V and J genes are TRBV20-1 and TRBJ2-7; weak D call: TRBD1 (5 bases). V dropped 6 bases and J dropped 3 bases, with 15 bases sitting between them. Germline CDR1 and CDR2: DFQATT and SNEGSKA (reference sequence). CDR3 length equals 13 residues. CDR3 sequence reads: CSAPVRGVYEQYF. Written as DNA, the CDR3 is TGCAGTGCCCCCGTTAGGGGCGTCTACGAGCAGTACTTC.

This clonotype was recorded only once. Compared with germline, one end of the junction differs, possibly owing to a read error. V and J are TRBV2 and TRBJ2-5; possibly TRBD1 for D (6 bases). Germline CDR1 and CDR2: SNHLY and FYNNEI. This CDR3 contains 14 residues. In DNA, the CDR3 is TGTGCCAGCAGAGAAGGGGGAACCCAAGAGACCCAGTACTTC. This sequence encodes CASREGGTQETQYF.

The chain combines TRBV29-1 with TRBJ1-5; TRBD1 matches 7 bases. The CDR3 runs 14 residues. J gave up 2 bases and V 6 bases, and 7 bases lay outside the gene matches. In germline, CDR1 is SQVTM, CDR2 ANQGSEA. The CDR3 spells CSVGGTDGNQPQHF. The CDR3 DNA reads as TGCAGCGTCGGGGGGACAGATGGCAATCAGCCCCAGCATTTT.

This clonotype was seen ten or more times. The chain is built from TRBV12-3 or TRBV12-4 and TRBJ2-5; perhaps TRBD1 as D (5 bases). This CDR3 spans 14 amino acids. V dropped 0 bases and J dropped 2 bases, with 7 bases sitting between them. DNA for the CDR3: TGTGCCAGCAGTTTAGCTGACAGACAAGAGACCCAGTACTTC. Protein product: CASSLADRQETQYF.

This chain joins TRBV30 and TRBJ1-5; unclear D gene. The CDR3 consists of 12 residues. Trimming stripped 0 bases from V and 7 bases from J, with 7 bases between. Germline V gives CDR1 GTSNPN, CDR2 SVGIG (reference sequence). The CDR3 here is CAWSVPPQPQHF. CDR3 nucleotides: TGTGCCTGGAGTGTACCCCCCCAGCCCCAGCATTTT.

V usage is TRBV15 and J usage is TRBJ2-7; tentatively, D is TRBD2 (6 bases). With 1 base removed from V and 7 bases from J, the gap between germline ends came to 14 bases. The CDR3 is 14 residues long. Germline V gene sequence: CDR1 LNHNV, CDR2 YYDKDF (reference sequence). CDR3 nucleotides: TGTGCCACCAGCAGAGGGGGCAAGGCGGGGGAGCAGTACTTC. It yields the protein CATSRGGKAGEQYF.

The table lists this clonotype with a few counts. The chain joins TRBV6-1 to TRBJ2-3, with 15 nucleotides matching TRBD2. J gave up 5 bases and V 5 bases, and 5 bases lay outside the gene matches. The length of the CDR3 is 16 residues. The germline V gene encodes CDR1 MNHNS and CDR2 SASEGT. For the CDR3, the DNA is TGTGCCAGCAGTAGGACTAGCGGGAGGGCCTTAGATACGCAGTATTTT. This encodes CASSRTSGRALDTQYF.

This clonotype was observed many times. The CDR3 DNA follows: TGTGCCAGCAGCTCAGAGCCGAACACTGAAGCTTTCTTT. It yields the protein CASSSEPNTEAFF. The chain carries TRBV5-8 and TRBJ1-1; no firm D call. Germline V gene sequence: CDR1 SGHTS, CDR2 YDEGEE. There are 13 residues in the CDR3. V was trimmed by 3 bases and J by 1 base, leaving 7 bases between them.

The chain is built from TRBV7-2 and TRBJ2-7; 8 bases are shared with TRBD1. Unmatched junction bases numbered 12, after V lost 5 bases and J lost 6 bases. The CDR3 length is 15 residues. CDR1 is SGHTA and CDR2 is FQGNSA in the germline V gene. CDR3 sequence reads: CASSPSGGGVVEQYF. The CDR3 bases are TGTGCCAGCAGCCCCTCAGGGGGCGGGGTTGTCGAGCAGTACTTC.

Regarding this clonotype: One junction end disagrees with the germline gene, perhaps due to a read error. This rearrangement joins TRBV18 to TRBJ2-2, with a possible D match to TRBD2 (5 bases). The CDR3 sequence is 15 residues long. Germline-derived CDR1 and CDR2 are KGHSH and LQKENI. CDR3 bases: TGTGCCAGCTCATTTGGCAGAACGAACACCGGGGAGCTGTCTTTT. It yields the protein CASSFGRTNTGELSF.

This clonotype was seen a single time. This chain links TRBV7-2 with TRBJ1-4, with a tentative D call TRBD1 (6 bases). V was cut by 5 bases and J by 0 bases, with 22 bases left in between. In germline, CDR1 is SGHTA, CDR2 FQGNSA. The CDR3 runs to 19 residues. The CDR3 here is CASSGTGYSLLATNEKLFF. CDR3 nucleotide sequence: TGTGCCAGCAGCGGTACAGGGTATTCGTTACTTGCAACTAATGAAAAACTGTTTTTT.

This clonotype was seen only once. The chain joins TRBV2 to TRBJ2-5, with D tentatively TRBD2 (6 bases). This CDR3 region has 15 residues. Germline lookup yields CDR1 SNHLY and CDR2 FYNNEI. Deletions cut 9 bases from V and 9 bases from J, with 26 bases between. CDR3 amino acids: CARSDPREVNQPQYF. The CDR3 nucleotides read TGTGCCAGGAGCGACCCCAGGGAGGTTAATCAGCCCCAGTACTTC.

V is TRBV25-1 and J is TRBJ1-2; D unclear. The CDR3 length is 15 residues. Trimming pared 4 bases from V and 4 bases from J, leaving 16 bases between. Germline V gives CDR1 MGHDK, CDR2 SYGVNS. CDR3 DNA sequence: TGTGCCAGCAGTGCCAGCAACGGTGGCTCCTATGGCTACACCTTC. Its translation is CASSASNGGSYGYTF.

As concerns this clonotype: Since a much larger clone is just one base distant, this may be a read error. The V gene is TRBV7-9, the J gene TRBJ2-7; 11 nucleotides align to TRBD2. CDR1 is SEHNR, CDR2 FQNEAQ, per germline (reference sequence). The CDR3 runs 15 residues. The J segment lost 5 bases and the V segment lost 6 bases, leaving 9 bases of the junction unmatched. CDR3 nucleotides: TGTGCCAGCAGGCCAACTAGCGGGAGACTCCACGAGCAGTACTTC. It is translated as CASRPTSGRLHEQYF.

V and J are TRBV29-1 and TRBJ1-2, with D possibly being TRBD1 (6 bases). CDR1 and CDR2 (germline): SQVTM, ANQGSEA. CDR3 size: 12 residues. Trimming removed 8 bases at V and 8 bases at J, with 18 bases between. CDR3 loop: CSQVRGGRGYTF. CDR3 coding DNA: TGCAGCCAAGTCCGCGGGGGCCGCGGCTACACCTTC.

This clonotype was picked up many times. The genes are TRBV20-1 and TRBJ1-2, with unresolved D. This CDR3 is built from 13 residues. V lost 0 bases and J 3 bases, leaving 8 bases between the germline ends. The germline V gene encodes CDR1 DFQATT and CDR2 SNEGSKA (reference sequence). CDR3 DNA: TGCAGTGCTAGAGATAGAACGGACTATGGCTACACCTTC. Its protein is CSARDRTDYGYTF.

This clonotype was seen repeatedly, ten times or more. The V call is TRBV5-1, the J call TRBJ1-1, with 9 bases aligning to TRBD1. Germline CDR1 SGHRS, CDR2 YFSETQ. The CDR3 is 14 amino acids. With V trimmed by 0 bases and J by 8 bases, 5 bases remained unmatched. The CDR3 protein is CASSLGQGVVEAFF. DNA for the CDR3: TGCGCCAGCAGCTTGGGACAGGGGGTCGTCGAAGCTTTCTTT.

This clonotype was found many times. V gene TRBV5-1 combines with J gene TRBJ2-1, with D perhaps matching TRBD1 or TRBD2 (6 bases each). Germline values: CDR1 SGHRS, CDR2 YFSETQ. The CDR3 is 16 amino acids. Trimming pared 3 bases from V and 3 bases from J, leaving 16 bases between. The CDR3 loop is CASSWGADGYYNEQFF. In nucleotides, the CDR3 is TGCGCCAGCAGCTGGGGGGCCGACGGGTACTACAATGAGCAGTTCTTC. Based on the CDR3 plus reference TRBV5-1 and TRBJ2-1, the full variable domain is KAGVTQTPRYLIKTRGQQVTLSCSPISGHRSVSWYQQTPGQGLQFLFEYFSETQRNKGNFPGRFSGRQFSNSRSEMNVSTLELGDSALYLCASSWGADGYYNEQFFGPGTRLTVL.

V is TRBV24-1 and J is TRBJ2-1; 10 bases are a match to TRBD2. Trimming cost V 9 bases and J 5 bases; bases outside gene matches: 3. The CDR3 runs to 13 residues. Germline values: CDR1 KGHDR, CDR2 SFDVKD. The CDR3 nucleotides are TGTGCCACCGGTGGACTAGCGGACAATGAGCAGTTCTTC. Its translation is CATGGLADNEQFF.

This clonotype has at least ten counts. The J gene is TRBJ2-2, the V gene TRBV4-1; 8 nucleotides line up with TRBD2. Losses at the gene ends were 1 base for V and 7 bases for J; bases not matched to a gene: 5. The CDR3 runs to 15 residues. Germline values: CDR1 MGHRA, CDR2 YSYEKL. The CDR3 here is CASSQVGTRVGELFF. CDR3 nucleotides: TGCGCCAGCAGCCAAGTAGGGACTAGGGTCGGGGAGCTGTTTTTT.

This clonotype was seen only once. V gene TRBV20-1 combines with J gene TRBJ2-3; 9 bases are a match to TRBD2. This CDR3 has 15 amino acids. Germline V lookup: CDR1 DFQATT, CDR2 SNEGSKA (reference sequence). V lost 4 bases and J lost 8; bases outside the gene matches: 13. The CDR3 is CSATNLAGLGGTQYF. DNA of the CDR3: TGCAGTGCTACCAATCTAGCGGGGCTAGGTGGTACGCAGTATTTT.

The chain combines TRBV7-9 with TRBJ2-7; perhaps TRBD1 as D (6 bases). Germline CDR1 SEHNR, CDR2 FQNEAQ (reference sequence). V was shortened by 4 bases and J by 3 bases, with 13 bases between the two germline ends. The CDR3 covers 14 residues. CDR3: CASSSRGSVYEQYF. CDR3 bases: TGTGCCAGCAGCTCGAGGGGGTCGGTCTACGAGCAGTACTTC.

This clonotype turned up a few times. The rearrangement joins TRBV20-1 to TRBJ2-2; D is undetermined. This CDR3 region has 10 residues. The V gene's germline CDR1 is DFQATT and CDR2 SNEGSKA (reference sequence). The V and J ends lost 4 bases and 6 bases respectively, with 3 bases between them. The CDR3 sequence is CSATPGELFF. The DNA of the CDR3 is TGCAGTGCTACCCCCGGGGAGCTGTTTTTT.

The chain carries TRBV27 and TRBJ2-5; D possibly corresponds to TRBD1 (5 bases). Germline CDR1 MNHEY, CDR2 SMNVEV (reference sequence). Between the trimmed V and J ends, which lost 5 bases and 7 bases, there was a span of 17 bases. This CDR3 spans 14 amino acids. The CDR3 here is CASSGQGALGTQYF. The CDR3 nucleotides read TGTGCCAGCAGTGGGCAGGGCGCCTTGGGGACCCAGTACTTC.